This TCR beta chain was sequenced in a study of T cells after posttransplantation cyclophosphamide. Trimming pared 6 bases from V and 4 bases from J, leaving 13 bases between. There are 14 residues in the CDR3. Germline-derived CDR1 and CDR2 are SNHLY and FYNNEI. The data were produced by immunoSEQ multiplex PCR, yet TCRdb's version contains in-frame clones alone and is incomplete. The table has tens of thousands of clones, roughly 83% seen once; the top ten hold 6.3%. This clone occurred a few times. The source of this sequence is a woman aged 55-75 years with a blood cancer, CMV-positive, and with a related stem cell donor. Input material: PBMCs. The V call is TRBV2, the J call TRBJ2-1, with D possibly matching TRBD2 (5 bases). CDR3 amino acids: CASSPLGGYNEQFF. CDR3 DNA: TGTGCCAGCAGCCCACTAGGTGGTTACAATGAGCAGTTCTTC.